This is a list of T cell receptor beta chains from one sample in a study of a mutant IDH1 vaccine in newly diagnosed glioma. The repertoire was sequenced with immunoSEQ multiplex PCR; TCRdb's copy has only in-frame clones and lacks some. Among tens of thousands of clones listed, about 83% were seen once. This specimen was PBMCs, taken from a glioma patient treated with radiotherapy, temozolomide or both. The source of these receptors is a woman aged 45-59 years with glioma. CDR3s include the opening cysteine and the closing phenylalanine or tryptophan. A D gene is named only where the DNA matches it firmly. Clone size is given for some rows only: seen once, a few or many times, or a class if the clone is expanded.

j_call clone_size d_call v_call cdr3_aa cdr3_nt
TRBJ1-1 NA NA TRBV9 CASSVAEGSVHEAFF TGTGCCAGCAGCGTAGCCGAAGGCAGCGTTCATGAAGCTTTCTTT
TRBJ2-6 NA NA TRBV10-1 CASRIAQSRANVLTF TGCGCCAGCAGGATCGCACAAAGTCGGGCCAACGTCCTGACTTTC
TRBJ1-1 once NA TRBV18 CASSSGEMNTEAFF TGTGCCAGCTCCAGTGGGGAAATGAACACTGAAGCTTTCTTT
TRBJ2-5 NA TRBD1 TRBV20-1 CSAIGTGPSYF TGCAGTGCTATTGGGACAGGCCCATCGTACTTC
TRBJ2-2 NA TRBD1 TRBV4-1 CASSQGGQGTGELFF TGCGCCAGCAGCCAGGGGGGACAGGGGACCGGGGAGCTGTTTTTT
TRBJ1-2 NA NA TRBV6-5 CASSYLPEGGYTF TGTGCCAGCAGTTACCTTCCCGAGGGTGGCTACACCTTC
TRBJ1-2 NA NA TRBV7-3 CASSLRGGEDGYTF TGTGCCAGCAGCTTGCGTGGGGGAGAAGATGGCTACACCTTC
TRBJ1-1 NA NA TRBV2 CARAGVAEAFF TGTGCCAGGGCAGGGGTCGCTGAAGCTTTCTTT
TRBJ2-5 NA TRBD1 TRBV6-6 CASSSRGQGEETQYF TGTGCCAGCAGTTCACGGGGACAGGGTGAAGAGACCCAGTACTTC
TRBJ1-1 once TRBD1 TRBV9 CASSAPTGGATEAFF TGTGCCAGCAGCGCCCCGACAGGGGGGGCCACTGAAGCTTTCTTT
TRBJ2-7 NA TRBD2 TRBV4-2 CASSRRTSGDSYEQYF TGTGCCAGCAGCCGTCGGACTAGCGGGGACTCCTACGAGCAGTACTTC
TRBJ1-2 NA NA TRBV10-3 CAISESRDNYGYTF TGTGCCATCAGTGAGTCCCGGGATAACTATGGCTACACCTTC
TRBJ1-2 NA TRBD1 TRBV2 CASRPDRESGYTF TGTGCCAGCAGACCCGACAGGGAGAGTGGCTACACCTTC
TRBJ2-2 NA NA TRBV18 CASSPPSGNTGELFF TGTGCCAGCTCACCACCCAGCGGGAACACCGGGGAGCTGTTTTTT
TRBJ1-3 NA NA TRBV6-5 CASSPSRDGGNTIYF TGTGCCAGCAGTCCTTCCCGGGACGGTGGAAACACCATATATTTT
TRBJ1-5 NA NA TRBV4-1 CASSQADGFNQPQHF TGCGCCAGCAGCCAAGCGGATGGGTTCAATCAGCCCCAGCATTTT
TRBJ1-1 NA TRBD1 TRBV9 CASSRQGANTEAFF TGTGCCAGCAGCCGACAGGGGGCGAACACTGAAGCTTTCTTT